The rows below give T cell receptor beta chains drawn from one sample of a study of T cell responses to AZD1222 COVID-19 vaccine. TCRdb's copy holds only in-frame clones and misses some; the assay was immunoSEQ multiplex PCR. The sample has roughly 120,000 clones; approximately 89% are singletons. Source: peripheral blood, taken on day 0 of AZD1222 vaccination. These receptors were collected from an adult in good health. CDR3s include the opening cysteine and the closing phenylalanine or tryptophan. Each record gives: J gene, V gene, CDR3 protein.

J: TRBJ2-2
V: TRBV5-5
CDR3: CASSLAGTETGELFF

J: TRBJ1-1
V: TRBV5-1
CDR3: CASSLSGTGANTEAFF

J: TRBJ2-6
V: TRBV29-1
CDR3: CSAAGSGANVLTF

J: TRBJ1-2
V: TRBV4-2
CDR3: CASSQVGSGYTF

J: TRBJ1-5
V: TRBV19
CDR3: CASGAGGNQPQHF

J: TRBJ1-1
V: TRBV12-3/TRBV12-4
CDR3: CASSFGFTEAFF

J: TRBJ1-2
V: TRBV6-5
CDR3: CAIGQQNYGYTF

J: TRBJ2-1
V: TRBV7-2
CDR3: CASSLQGRYNEQFF

J: TRBJ2-5
V: TRBV18
CDR3: CASSLGAKETQYF

J: TRBJ2-6
V: TRBV6-1
CDR3: CASSSVNSGANVLTF

J: TRBJ2-1
V: TRBV24-1
CDR3: CATSDSTGLAGALTYNEQFF

J: TRBJ2-7
V: TRBV21-1
CDR3: CASSKGKDSSYEQYF

J: TRBJ2-1
V: TRBV19
CDR3: CASSFHNEQFF

J: TRBJ2-1
V: TRBV5-1
CDR3: CASSLQGLSYNEQFF